This entry concerns a single T cell receptor beta chain. Its antigen is not known. The CDR3 is 14 amino acids. V shed 5 bases and J 9 bases; nucleotides not matched to a gene: 5. Looked up from germline, CDR1 is SSHAT and CDR2 is FNYEAQ (reference sequence). This was a survey-level run. Data came from immunoSEQ multiplex PCR; TCRdb stores just in-frame clones and leaves some out. This sample has about 23,000 clones, with about 80% found just once. This specimen belongs to a study of STAT5B mutations in CD4+ large granular lymphocyte leukemia. Regarding the study as a whole: About 24% of private leukemic clonotypes occurred rarely in other patients' non-leukemic repertoires.

The origin of this receptor is a human donor in good health. This rearrangement joins TRBV7-7 to TRBJ2-1, with TRBD2 matching 12 bases. The sequenced sample consisted of CD4+ T cells from blood buffy coats. The CDR3 here is CASSQSTSGGEQFF. In DNA, the CDR3 is TGTGCCAGCAGCCAATCGACTAGCGGGGGTGAGCAGTTCTTC.